One T cell receptor beta chain is described in this entry. The antigen is undetermined. The length of the CDR3 is 15 residues. CDR1 is KGHSH and CDR2 is LQKENI in the germline V gene. Trimming pared 0 bases from V and 5 bases from J, leaving 10 bases between. The sample comes from a study of T cell repertoires and Cas9 in healthy adults. Study results and limitations: Reportedly, SpCas9-reactive effector T cell proliferation and function were mitigated by SpCas9-reactive Tregs in vitro.

Clones were sequenced by immunoSEQ multiplex PCR, and TCRdb holds only the in-frame ones, with some missing. This sample has tens of thousands of clones; 92% occur once, and the top ten carry about 0.76%. The origin of this receptor is a human donor in good health. This chain joins TRBV18 and TRBJ1-4, with D possibly being TRBD1 (6 bases). Sequenced sample: CD4+ effector T cells (CD127+, CD25-, CD137-, CD154-) from PBMCs; culture status not recorded. The CDR3 DNA reads as TGTGCCAGCTCACCACCTTCCAGGGGCAATGAAAAACTGTTTTTT. It translates to CASSPPSRGNEKLFF.